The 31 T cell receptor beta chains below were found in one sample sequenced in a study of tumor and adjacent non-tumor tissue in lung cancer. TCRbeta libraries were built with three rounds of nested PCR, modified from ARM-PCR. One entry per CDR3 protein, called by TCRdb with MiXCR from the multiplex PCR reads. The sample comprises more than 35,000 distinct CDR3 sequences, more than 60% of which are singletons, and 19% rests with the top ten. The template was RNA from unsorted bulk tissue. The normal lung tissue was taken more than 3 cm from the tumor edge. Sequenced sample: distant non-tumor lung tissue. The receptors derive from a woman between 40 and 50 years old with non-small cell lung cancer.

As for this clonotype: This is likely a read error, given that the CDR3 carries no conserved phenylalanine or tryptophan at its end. CDR3 DNA: TGTGCCAGCAGATCCCCTAACGCGGGGAGGGTTCATGGCTACACCTCC. Its protein product is CASRSPNAGRVHGYTS. The chain employs TRBV28 and TRBJ1-2; D is unresolved. The CDR3 sequence is 16 residues long. V lost 6 bases and J lost 6, with 23 bases in between. Germline V lookup: CDR1 MDHEN, CDR2 SYDVKM.

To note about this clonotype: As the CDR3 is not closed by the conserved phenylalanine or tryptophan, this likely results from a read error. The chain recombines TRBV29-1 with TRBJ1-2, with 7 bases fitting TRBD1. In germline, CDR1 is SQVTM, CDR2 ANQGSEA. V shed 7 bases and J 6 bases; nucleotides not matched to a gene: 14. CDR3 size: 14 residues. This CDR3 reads CSDDGQDPLHGYTL. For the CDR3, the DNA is TGCAGCGACGATGGACAGGATCCCTTACATGGCTACACCCTT.

CDR3 bases: TGCGCCAGCAGCTTGGCAGGGACAGATACGCAGTATTTT. Encoded protein: CASSLAGTDTQYF. The V call is TRBV5-1, the J call TRBJ2-3; a possible D gene is TRBD1 (5 bases). CDR1 SGHRS and CDR2 YFSETQ come from the germline V gene. Trimming took 0 bases from V and 3 from J, leaving 5 bases between them. CDR3 length: 13 amino acids.

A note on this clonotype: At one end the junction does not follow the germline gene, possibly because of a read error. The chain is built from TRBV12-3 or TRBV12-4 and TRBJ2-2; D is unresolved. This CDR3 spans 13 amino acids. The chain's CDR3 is CTSSLSRTGELFF. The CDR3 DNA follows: TGTACCAGCAGTTTGTCGCGAACCGGGGAGCTGTTTTTT.

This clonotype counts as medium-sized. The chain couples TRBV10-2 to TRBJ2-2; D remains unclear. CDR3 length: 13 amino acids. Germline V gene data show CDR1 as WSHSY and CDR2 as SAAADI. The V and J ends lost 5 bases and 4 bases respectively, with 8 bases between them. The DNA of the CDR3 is TGCGCCAGCAGTCGTCCCTTCACCGGGGAGCTGTTTTTT. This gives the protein CASSRPFTGELFF.

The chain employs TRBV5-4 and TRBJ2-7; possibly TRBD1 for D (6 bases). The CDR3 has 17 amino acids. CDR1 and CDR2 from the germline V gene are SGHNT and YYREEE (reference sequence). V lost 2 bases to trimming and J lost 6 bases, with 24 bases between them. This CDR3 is CASSLPLQGHISCEQYF. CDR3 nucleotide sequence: TGTGCCAGCAGCTTACCGTTACAGGGACACATAAGCTGCGAGCAGTACTTC.

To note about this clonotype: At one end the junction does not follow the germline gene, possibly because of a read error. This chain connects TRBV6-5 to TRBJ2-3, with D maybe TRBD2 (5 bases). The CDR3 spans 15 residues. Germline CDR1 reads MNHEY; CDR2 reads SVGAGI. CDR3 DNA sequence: TGTGCCACCCGTTTAGCGCCTTCTGACACAGATAAGCAGTATTTT. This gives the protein CATRLAPSDTDKQYF.

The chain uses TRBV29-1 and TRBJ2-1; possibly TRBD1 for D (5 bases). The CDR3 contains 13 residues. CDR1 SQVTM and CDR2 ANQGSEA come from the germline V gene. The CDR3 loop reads CGSPRQPSNEQFF. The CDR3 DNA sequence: TGCGGCTCTCCGAGACAGCCATCTAATGAGCAGTTCTTC.

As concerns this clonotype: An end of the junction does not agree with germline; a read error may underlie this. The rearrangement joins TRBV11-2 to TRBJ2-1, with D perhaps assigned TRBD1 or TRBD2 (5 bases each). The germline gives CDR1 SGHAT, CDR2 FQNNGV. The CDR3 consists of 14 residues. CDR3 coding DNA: TGTGCTAGCAGCCGGACAAGCGGAAACAATGAGCAGTTCTTC. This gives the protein CASSRTSGNNEQFF. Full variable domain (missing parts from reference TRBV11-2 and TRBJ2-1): EAGVAQSPRYKIIEKRQSVAFWCNPISGHATLYWYQQILGQGPKLLIQFQNNGVVDDSQLPKDRFSAERLKGVDSTLKIQPAKLEDSAVYLCASSRTSGNNEQFFGPGTRLTVL.

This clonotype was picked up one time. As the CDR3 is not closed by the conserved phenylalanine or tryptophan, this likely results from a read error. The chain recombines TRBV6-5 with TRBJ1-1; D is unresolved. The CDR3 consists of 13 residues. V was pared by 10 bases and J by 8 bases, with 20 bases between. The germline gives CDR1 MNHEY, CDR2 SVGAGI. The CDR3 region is CAIGNGPAQEAFY. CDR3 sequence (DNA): TGTGCCATCGGCAATGGGCCAGCTCAAGAAGCTTTCTAT.

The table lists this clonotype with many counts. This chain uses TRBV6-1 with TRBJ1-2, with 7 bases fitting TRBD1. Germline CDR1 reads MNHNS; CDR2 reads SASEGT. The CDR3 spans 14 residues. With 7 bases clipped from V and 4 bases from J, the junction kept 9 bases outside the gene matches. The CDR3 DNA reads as TGTGCCAGCACCTCCCAGGGGGGGCCCTATGGCTACACCTTC. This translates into CASTSQGGPYGYTF.

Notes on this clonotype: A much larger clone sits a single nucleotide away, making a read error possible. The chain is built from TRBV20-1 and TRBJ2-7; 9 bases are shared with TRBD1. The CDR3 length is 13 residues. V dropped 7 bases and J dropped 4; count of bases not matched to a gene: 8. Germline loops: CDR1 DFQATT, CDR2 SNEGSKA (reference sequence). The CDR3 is CSGTGTGTYEQYF. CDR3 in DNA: TGCAGTGGTACCGGGACAGGGACTTACGAGCAGTACTTC.

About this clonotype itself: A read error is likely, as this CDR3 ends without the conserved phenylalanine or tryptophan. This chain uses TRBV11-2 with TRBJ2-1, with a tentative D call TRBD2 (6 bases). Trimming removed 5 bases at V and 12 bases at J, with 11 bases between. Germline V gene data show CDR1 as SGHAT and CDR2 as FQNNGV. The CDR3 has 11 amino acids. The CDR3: CASSLGRWQFL. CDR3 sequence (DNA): TGTGCCAGCAGCCTAGGGAGGTGGCAGTTCCTC.

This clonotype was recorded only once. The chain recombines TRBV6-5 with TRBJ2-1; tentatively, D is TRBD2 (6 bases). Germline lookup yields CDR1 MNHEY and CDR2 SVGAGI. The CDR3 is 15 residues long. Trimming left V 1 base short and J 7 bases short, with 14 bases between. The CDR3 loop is CASSYWSGLYNEQFF. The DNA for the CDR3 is TGTGCCAGCAGTTACTGGAGCGGGTTATATAATGAGCAGTTCTTC.

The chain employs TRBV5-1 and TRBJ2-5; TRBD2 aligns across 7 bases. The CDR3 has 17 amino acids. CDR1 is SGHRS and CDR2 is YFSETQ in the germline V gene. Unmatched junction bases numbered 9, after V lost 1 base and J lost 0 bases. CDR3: CASSLYPSGSYQETQYF. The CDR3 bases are TGCGCCAGCAGCTTGTACCCTAGCGGATCGTACCAAGAGACCCAGTACTTC.

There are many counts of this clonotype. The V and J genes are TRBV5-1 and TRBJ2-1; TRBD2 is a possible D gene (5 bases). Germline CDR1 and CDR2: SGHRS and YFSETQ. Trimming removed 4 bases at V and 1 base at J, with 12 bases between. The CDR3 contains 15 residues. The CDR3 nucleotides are TGCGCCAGCAGCCAGGACTCGTCGTCCTACAATGAGCAGTTCTTC. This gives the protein CASSQDSSSYNEQFF.

The CDR3 region has the DNA TGTGCCACCAGCAGCCTCCTAGTTCAGCCCCAGCATTTT. Amino acids: CATSSLLVQPQHF. The chain links TRBV15 to TRBJ1-5; D gene uncertain. Germline assignment: CDR1 LNHNV and CDR2 YYDKDF (reference sequence). V gave up 3 bases and J gave up 6 bases, with 9 bases separating them. The CDR3 is 13 residues long. Filled out from reference TRBV15 and TRBJ1-5, the complete variable domain reads DAMVIQNPRYQVTQFGKPVTLSCSQTLNHNVMYWYQQKSSQAPKLLFHYYDKDFNNEADTPDNFQSRRPNTSFCFLDIRSPGLGDTAMYLCATSSLLVQPQHFGDGTRLSIL.

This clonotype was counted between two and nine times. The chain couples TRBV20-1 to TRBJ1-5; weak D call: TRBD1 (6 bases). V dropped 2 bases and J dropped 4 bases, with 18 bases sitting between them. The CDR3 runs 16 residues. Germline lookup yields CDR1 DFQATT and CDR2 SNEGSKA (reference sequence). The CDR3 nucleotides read TGCAGTGCTAGACCCCCAACACAGGGCAGGAATCAGCCCCAGCATTTT. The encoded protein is CSARPPTQGRNQPQHF.

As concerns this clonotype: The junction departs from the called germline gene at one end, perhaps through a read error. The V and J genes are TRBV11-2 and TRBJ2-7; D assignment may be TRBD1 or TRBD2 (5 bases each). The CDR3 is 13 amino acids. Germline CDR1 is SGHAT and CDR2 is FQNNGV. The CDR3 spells CASILEGSYGQYF. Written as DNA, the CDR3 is TGTGCCAGCATCCTAGAGGGGTCTTACGGGCAGTACTTC.

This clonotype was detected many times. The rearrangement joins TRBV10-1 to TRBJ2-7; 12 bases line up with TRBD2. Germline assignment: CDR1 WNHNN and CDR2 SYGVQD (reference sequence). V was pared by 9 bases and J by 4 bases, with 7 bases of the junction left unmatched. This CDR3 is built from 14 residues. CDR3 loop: CARTTSGGKYEQYF. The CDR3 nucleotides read TGCGCCAGAACGACTAGCGGGGGAAAATACGAGCAGTACTTC.

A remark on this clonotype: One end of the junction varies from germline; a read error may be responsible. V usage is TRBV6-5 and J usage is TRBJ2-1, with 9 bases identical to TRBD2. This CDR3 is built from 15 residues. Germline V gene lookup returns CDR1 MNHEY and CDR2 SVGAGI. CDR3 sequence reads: CGSSHGTSSYNEQFF. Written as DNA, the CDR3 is TGTGGCAGCAGTCATGGGACTAGCAGCTACAATGAGCAGTTCTTC.

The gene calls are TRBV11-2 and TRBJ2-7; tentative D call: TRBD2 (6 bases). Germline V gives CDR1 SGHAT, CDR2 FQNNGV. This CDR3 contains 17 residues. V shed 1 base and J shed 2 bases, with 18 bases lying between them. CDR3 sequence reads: CASSLGISRLVTYEQYF. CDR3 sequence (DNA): TGTGCCAGCAGCTTAGGGATTTCCCGACTAGTGACCTACGAGCAGTACTTC. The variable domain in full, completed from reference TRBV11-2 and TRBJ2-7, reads EAGVAQSPRYKIIEKRQSVAFWCNPISGHATLYWYQQILGQGPKLLIQFQNNGVVDDSQLPKDRFSAERLKGVDSTLKIQPAKLEDSAVYLCASSLGISRLVTYEQYFGPGTRLTVT.

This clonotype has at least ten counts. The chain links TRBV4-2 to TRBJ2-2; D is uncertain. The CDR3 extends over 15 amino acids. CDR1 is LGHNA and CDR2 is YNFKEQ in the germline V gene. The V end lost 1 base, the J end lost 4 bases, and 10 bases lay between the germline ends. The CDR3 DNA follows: TGTGCCAGCAGCCAAGGTTCGGTGAGCACCGGGGAGCTGTTTTTT. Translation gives CASSQGSVSTGELFF.

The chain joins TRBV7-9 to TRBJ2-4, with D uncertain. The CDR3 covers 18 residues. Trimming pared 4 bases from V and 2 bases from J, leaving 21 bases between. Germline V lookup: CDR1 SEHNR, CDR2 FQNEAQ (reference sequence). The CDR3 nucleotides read TGTGCCAGCAGCTCCCTAACCTCTGGGGATGGAACCAAAAACATTCAGTACTTC. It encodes CASSSLTSGDGTKNIQYF.

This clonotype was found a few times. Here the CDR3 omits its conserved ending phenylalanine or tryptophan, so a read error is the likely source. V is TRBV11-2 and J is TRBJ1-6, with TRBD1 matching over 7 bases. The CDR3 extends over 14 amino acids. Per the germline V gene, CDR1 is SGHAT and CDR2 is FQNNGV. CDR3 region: CACSSGQALWALHL. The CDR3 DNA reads TGTGCCTGCAGCTCCGGACAGGCCCTTTGGGCCCTCCACTTA.

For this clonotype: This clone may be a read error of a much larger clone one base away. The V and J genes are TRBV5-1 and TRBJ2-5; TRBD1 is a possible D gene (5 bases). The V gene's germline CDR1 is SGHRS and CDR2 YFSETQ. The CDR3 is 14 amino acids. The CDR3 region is CPSSLGVHLWTQYF. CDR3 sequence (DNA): TGCCCCAGCAGCTTAGGGGTGCACCTATGGACCCAGTACTTC.

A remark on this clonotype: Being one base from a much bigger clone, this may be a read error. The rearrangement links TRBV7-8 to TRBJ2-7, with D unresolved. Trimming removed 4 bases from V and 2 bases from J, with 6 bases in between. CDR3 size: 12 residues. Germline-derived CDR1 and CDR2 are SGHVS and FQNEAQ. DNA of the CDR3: TGTGCCAGCAGCTCGAGGACCTACGAGCAGTACTTC. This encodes CASSSRTYEQYF.

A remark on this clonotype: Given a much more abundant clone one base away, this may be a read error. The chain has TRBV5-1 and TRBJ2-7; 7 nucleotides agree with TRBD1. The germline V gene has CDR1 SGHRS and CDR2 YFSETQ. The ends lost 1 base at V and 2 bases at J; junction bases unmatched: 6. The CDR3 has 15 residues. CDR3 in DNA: TGCGCCAGCAGCTTGTACGCCGGGACAGCCTACGAGCAGTACTTC. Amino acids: CASSLYAGTAYEQYF.

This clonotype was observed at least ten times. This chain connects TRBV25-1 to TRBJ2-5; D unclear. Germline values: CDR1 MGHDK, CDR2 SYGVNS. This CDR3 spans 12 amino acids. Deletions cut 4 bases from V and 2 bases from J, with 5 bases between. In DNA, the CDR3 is TGTGCCAGCAGTGCACATCAAGAGACCCAGTACTTC. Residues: CASSAHQETQYF.

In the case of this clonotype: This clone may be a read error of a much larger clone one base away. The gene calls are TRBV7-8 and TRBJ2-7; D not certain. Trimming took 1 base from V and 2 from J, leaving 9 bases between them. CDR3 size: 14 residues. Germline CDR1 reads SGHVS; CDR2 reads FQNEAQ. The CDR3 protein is CASSLVQSPYEQYF. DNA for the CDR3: TGTGCCAGCAGCTTAGTCCAGAGTCCCTACGAGCAGTACTTC.

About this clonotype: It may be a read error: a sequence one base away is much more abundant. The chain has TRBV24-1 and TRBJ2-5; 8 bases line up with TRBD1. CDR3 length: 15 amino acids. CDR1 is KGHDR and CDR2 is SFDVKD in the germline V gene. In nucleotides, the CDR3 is TGTACCACCAGTGATTCGGACAGGGTGGGAGAGACCCAGTACTTC. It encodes CTTSDSDRVGETQYF.